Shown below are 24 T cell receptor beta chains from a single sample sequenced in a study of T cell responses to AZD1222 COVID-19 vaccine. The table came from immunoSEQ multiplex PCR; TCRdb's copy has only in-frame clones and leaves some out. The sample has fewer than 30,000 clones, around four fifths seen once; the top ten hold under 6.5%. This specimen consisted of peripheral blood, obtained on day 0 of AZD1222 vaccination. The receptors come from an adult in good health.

CDR3 protein: CASSLFRGGNTEAFF. The CDR3 DNA is TGTGCCAGCAGTCTTTTCCGGGGGGGGAACACTGAAGCTTTCTTT. V is TRBV28 and J is TRBJ1-1, with D possibly matching TRBD1 (5 bases). CDR3 length equals 15 residues. Deletions cut 5 bases from V and 1 base from J, with 14 bases between. Germline-derived CDR1 and CDR2 are MDHEN and SYDVKM.

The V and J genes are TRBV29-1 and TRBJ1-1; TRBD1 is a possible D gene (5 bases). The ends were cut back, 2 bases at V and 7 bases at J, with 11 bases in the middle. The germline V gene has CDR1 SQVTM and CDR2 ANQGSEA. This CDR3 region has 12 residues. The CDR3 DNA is TGCAGCGTTGAACGGGACGGCAATGAAGCTTTCTTT. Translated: CSVERDGNEAFF.

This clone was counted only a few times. The CDR3 here is CASSQDFGPLHF. The CDR3 DNA reads as TGTGCCAGCAGCCAAGATTTCGGACCCCTCCACTTT. The J gene is TRBJ1-6, the V gene TRBV3-1 (or the pseudogene TRBV3-2); D is uncertain. The germline V gene has CDR1 LGHDT and CDR2 YNNKEL (reference sequence). V lost 0 bases and J 12 bases, leaving 6 bases between the germline ends. The CDR3 sequence is 12 residues long.

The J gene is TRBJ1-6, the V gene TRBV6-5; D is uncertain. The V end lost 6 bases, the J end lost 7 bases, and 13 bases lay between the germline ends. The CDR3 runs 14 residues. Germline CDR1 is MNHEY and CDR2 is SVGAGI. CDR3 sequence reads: CASRGSYKNSPLHF. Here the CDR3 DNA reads TGTGCCAGCAGAGGGTCGTATAAAAATTCACCCCTCCACTTT.

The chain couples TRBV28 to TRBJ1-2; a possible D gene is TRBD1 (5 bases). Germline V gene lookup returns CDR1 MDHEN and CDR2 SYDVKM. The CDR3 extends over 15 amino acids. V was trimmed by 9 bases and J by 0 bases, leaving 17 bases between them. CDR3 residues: CASRDSLGSNYGYTF. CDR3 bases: TGTGCCAGTAGGGACTCTCTCGGGTCTAACTATGGCTACACCTTC.

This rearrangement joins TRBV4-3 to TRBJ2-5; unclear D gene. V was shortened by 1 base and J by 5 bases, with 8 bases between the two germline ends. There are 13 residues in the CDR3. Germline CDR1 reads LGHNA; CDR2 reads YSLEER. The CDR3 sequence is CASSQGQIETQYF. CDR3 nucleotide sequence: TGCGCCAGCAGCCAAGGCCAGATCGAGACCCAGTACTTC.

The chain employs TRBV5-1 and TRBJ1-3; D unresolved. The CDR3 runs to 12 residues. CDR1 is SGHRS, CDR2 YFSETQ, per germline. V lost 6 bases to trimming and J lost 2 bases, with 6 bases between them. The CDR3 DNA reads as TGCGCCAGCACCAACCCTGGAAACACCATATATTTT. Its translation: CASTNPGNTIYF.

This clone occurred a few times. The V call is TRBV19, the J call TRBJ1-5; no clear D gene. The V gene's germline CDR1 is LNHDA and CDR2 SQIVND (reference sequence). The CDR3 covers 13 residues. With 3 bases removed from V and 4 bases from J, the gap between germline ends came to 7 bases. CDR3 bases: TGTGCCAGTAGTATTTGGGCAAATCAGCCCCAGCATTTT. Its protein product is CASSIWANQPQHF.

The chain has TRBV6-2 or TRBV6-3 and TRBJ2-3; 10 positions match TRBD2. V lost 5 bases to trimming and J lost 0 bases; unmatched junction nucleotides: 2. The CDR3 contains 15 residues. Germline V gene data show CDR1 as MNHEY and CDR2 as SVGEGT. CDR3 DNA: TGTGCCAGCAGTCTAGCGGGAGCTAGCACAGATACGCAGTATTTT. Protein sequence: CASSLAGASTDTQYF.

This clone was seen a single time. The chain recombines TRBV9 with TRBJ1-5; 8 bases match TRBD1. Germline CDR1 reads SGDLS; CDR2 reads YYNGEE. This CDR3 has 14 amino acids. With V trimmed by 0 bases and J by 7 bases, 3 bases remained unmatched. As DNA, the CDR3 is TGTGCCAGCAGCGTAGGGACAGGGAGGCAGCCCCAGCATTTT. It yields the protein CASSVGTGRQPQHF.

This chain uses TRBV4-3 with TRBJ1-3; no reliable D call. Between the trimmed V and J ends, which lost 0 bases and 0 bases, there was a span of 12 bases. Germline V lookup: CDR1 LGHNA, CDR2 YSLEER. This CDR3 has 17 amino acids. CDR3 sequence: CASSQDVGRDSGNTIYF. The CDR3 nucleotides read TGCGCCAGCAGCCAAGATGTCGGCAGAGACTCTGGAAACACCATATATTTT.

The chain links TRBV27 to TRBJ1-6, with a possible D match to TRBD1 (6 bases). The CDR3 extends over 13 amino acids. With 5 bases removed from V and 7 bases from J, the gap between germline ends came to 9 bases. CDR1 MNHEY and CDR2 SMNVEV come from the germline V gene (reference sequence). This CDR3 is CASSVQGNSPLHF. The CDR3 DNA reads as TGTGCCAGCAGTGTGCAGGGGAATTCACCCCTCCACTTT.

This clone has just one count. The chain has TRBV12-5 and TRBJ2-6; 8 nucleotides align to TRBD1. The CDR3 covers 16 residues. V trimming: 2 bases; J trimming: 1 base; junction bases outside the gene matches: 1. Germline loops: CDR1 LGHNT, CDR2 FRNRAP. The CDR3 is CASGLTGGSGANVLTF. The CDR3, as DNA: TGTGCTAGTGGTTTGACAGGGGGGTCTGGGGCCAACGTCCTGACTTTC.

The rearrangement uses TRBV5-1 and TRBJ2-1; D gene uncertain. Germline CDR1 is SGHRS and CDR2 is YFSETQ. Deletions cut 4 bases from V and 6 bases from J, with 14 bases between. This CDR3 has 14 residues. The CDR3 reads CASSARTDSNEQFF. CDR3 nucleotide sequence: TGCGCCAGCAGCGCCCGGACGGATTCCAATGAGCAGTTCTTC.

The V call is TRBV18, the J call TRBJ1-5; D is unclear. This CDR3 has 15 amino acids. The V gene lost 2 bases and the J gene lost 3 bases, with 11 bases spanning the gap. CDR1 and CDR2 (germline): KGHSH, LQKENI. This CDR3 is CASSPDRYLNQPQHF. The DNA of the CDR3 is TGTGCCAGCTCACCAGACCGTTATCTCAATCAGCCCCAGCATTTT.

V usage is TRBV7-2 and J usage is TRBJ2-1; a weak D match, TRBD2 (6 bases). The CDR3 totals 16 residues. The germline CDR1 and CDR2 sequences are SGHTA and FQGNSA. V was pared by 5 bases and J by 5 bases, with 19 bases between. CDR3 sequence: CASSPRGQGGHNEQFF. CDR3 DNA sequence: TGTGCCAGCAGCCCCCGCGGGCAGGGAGGCCACAATGAGCAGTTCTTC.

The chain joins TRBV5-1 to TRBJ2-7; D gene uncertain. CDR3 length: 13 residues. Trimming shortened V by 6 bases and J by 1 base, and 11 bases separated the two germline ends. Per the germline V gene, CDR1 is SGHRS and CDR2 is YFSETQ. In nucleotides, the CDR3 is TGCGCCAGCACATCAACAGAGTCCTACGAGCAGTACTTC. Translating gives CASTSTESYEQYF.

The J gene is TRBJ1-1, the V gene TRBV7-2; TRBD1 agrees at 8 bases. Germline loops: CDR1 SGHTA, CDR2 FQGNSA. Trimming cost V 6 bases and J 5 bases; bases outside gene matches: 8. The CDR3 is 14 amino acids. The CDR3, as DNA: TGTGCCAGCAGTTATCAACAGGGGGGGACTGAAGCTTTCTTT. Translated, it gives CASSYQQGGTEAFF.

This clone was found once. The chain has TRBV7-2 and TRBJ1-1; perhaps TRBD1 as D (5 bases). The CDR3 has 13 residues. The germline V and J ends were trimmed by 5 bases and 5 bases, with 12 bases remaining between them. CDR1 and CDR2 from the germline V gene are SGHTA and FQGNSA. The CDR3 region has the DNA TGTGCCAGCAGCGGGGGTTCGTATACTGAAGCTTTCTTT. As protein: CASSGGSYTEAFF.

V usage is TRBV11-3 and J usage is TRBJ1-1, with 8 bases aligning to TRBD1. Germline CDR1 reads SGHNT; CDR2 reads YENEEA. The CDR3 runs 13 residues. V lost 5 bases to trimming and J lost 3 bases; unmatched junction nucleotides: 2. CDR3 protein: CASSAGQDTEAFF. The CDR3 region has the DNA TGTGCCAGCAGCGCGGGACAGGACACTGAAGCTTTCTTT.

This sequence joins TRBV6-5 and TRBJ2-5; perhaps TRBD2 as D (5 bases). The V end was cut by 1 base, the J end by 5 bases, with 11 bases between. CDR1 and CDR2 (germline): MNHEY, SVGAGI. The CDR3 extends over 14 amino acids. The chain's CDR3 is CASSYYGVGETQYF. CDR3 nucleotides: TGTGCCAGCAGTTACTACGGGGTTGGGGAGACCCAGTACTTC.

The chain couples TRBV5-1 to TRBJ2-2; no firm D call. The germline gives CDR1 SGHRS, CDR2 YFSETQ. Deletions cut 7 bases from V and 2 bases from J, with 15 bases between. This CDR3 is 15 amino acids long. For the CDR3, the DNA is TGCGCCAGCGACCCGGGCGCATCTAACACCGGGGAGCTGTTTTTT. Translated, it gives CASDPGASNTGELFF.

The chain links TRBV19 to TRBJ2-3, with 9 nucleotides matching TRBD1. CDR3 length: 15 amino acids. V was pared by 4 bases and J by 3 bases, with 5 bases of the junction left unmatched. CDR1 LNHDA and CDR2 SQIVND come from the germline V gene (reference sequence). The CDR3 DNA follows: TGTGCCAGTAGTACGGGACAGGGACGGACAGATACGCAGTATTTT. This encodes CASSTGQGRTDTQYF.

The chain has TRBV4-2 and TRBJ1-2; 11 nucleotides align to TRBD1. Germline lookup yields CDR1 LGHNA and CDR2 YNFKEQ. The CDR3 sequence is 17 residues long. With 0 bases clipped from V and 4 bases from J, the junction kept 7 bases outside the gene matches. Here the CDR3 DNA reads TGTGCCAGCAGCCAAGATAAGGGGACAGGGGGTGCCTATGGCTACACCTTC. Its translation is CASSQDKGTGGAYGYTF.